This T cell receptor beta chain emerged from a study of blood T cells in healthy people across ages. Study-level results: Age showed a roughly linear inverse relationship with TCR beta diversity per million T cells. There was a strong correlation between TCR beta diversity and naive T cell percentage.

This clonotype has only a few counts. Its antigen is still unknown. Extractions gave at least 5 micrograms of total RNA per sample. Germline lookup yields CDR1 DFQATT and CDR2 SNEGSKA (reference sequence). V was clipped by 6 bases and J by 5 bases, with 14 bases between them. CDR3 length: 13 residues. A J-beta primer mix and a sample-barcoded 5' primer were used in a second PCR of about 7 to 12 cycles. TCRdb recomputed calls from the 5' RACE reads with MiXCR, one row per CDR3 protein. This table has 1.4 million or so distinct CDR3 sequences, about 42% appearing once. Sequencing was done on a sample of blood. The V and J genes are TRBV20-1 and TRBJ2-1; D is possibly TRBD1 or TRBD2 (6 bases each). This TCR came from a young woman in good health. The CDR3 loop reads CSAQQGLNNEQFF. The DNA for the CDR3 is TGCAGTGCCCAACAGGGACTCAACAATGAGCAGTTCTTC.